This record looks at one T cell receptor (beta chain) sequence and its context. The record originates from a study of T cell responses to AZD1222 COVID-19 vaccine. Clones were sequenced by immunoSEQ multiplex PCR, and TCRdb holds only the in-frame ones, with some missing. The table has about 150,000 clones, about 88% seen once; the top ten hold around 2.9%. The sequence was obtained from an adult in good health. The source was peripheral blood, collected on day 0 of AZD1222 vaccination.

The CDR3 loop is CSPGGYYGYTF. Here the CDR3 DNA reads TGCTCCCCCGGGGGATACTATGGCTACACCTTC. J is TRBJ1-2 and V is TRBV20-1; tentative D call: TRBD1 (5 bases). CDR1 and CDR2 from the germline V gene are DFQATT and SNEGSKA (reference sequence). The length of the CDR3 is 11 residues.